One sample yielded the 4 T cell receptor beta chains listed below, sequenced in a study of T cells in tumors after PD-1 blockade. Sequenced by immunoSEQ multiplex PCR; TCRdb stores in-frame clones only, minus some. This sample carries tens of thousands of clones, under 85% of them seen once, and the ten largest clones take over 7.5%. Sequenced material: PBMCs, taken before anti-PD-1 therapy. All receptors derive from a human donor with advanced basal cell or squamous cell carcinoma (not recorded which).

The chain has TRBV3-1 (or the pseudogene TRBV3-2) and TRBJ2-3; perhaps TRBD2 as D (6 bases). Trimming cost V 4 bases and J 1 base, with 15 bases left between them. Per the germline V gene, CDR1 is LGHDT and CDR2 is YNNKEL (reference sequence). The CDR3 contains 16 residues. The CDR3 is CASSPLAVGGTDTQYF. The CDR3 DNA is TGTGCCAGCAGCCCTTTAGCGGTGGGGGGCACAGATACGCAGTATTTT.

The chain uses TRBV5-1 and TRBJ2-7; D possibly matches TRBD1 or TRBD2 (5 bases each). V lost 7 bases, J lost 5 bases, and 13 bases lay in between. CDR1 and CDR2 (germline): SGHRS, YFSETQ. CDR3 length: 12 amino acids. The CDR3 DNA is TGCGCCAGCCGGAAAGAGGGGAACGAGCAGTACTTC. It translates to CASRKEGNEQYF. The full variable domain, with the rest looked up from reference TRBV5-1 and TRBJ2-7, is KAGVTQTPRYLIKTRGQQVTLSCSPISGHRSVSWYQQTPGQGLQFLFEYFSETQRNKGNFPGRFSGRQFSNSRSEMNVSTLELGDSALYLCASRKEGNEQYFGPGTRLTVT.

This clone was found a few times. Given a much more abundant clone one base away, this may be a read error. Other DNA sequences in the same sample also yield this CDR3. J is TRBJ2-2 and V is TRBV3-1 (or the pseudogene TRBV3-2); 9 nucleotides match TRBD2. Germline V gives CDR1 LGHDT, CDR2 YNNKEL (reference sequence). This CDR3 is 20 amino acids long. J lost 2 bases, V lost 1 base, and 14 bases had no gene match. The CDR3 nucleotides are TGTGCCAGCAGCCAAGTATTAGGACTCGCGGGGGGGCGAAACACCGGGGAGCTGTTTTTT. Translating gives CASSQVLGLAGGRNTGELFF.

The chain joins TRBV10-2 to TRBJ2-7; D unclear. The V and J ends lost 4 bases and 5 bases respectively, with 12 bases between them. The CDR3 has 13 residues. The germline V gene has CDR1 WSHSY and CDR2 SAAADI. CDR3 in DNA: TGCGCCAGCAGTGTGGATACGGGCGACGAGCAGTACTTC. Translated, it gives CASSVDTGDEQYF.